What follows are 12 T cell receptor beta chains derived from one specimen sequenced in a study of cytomegalovirus exposure and HLA in healthy donors. In the PCR, 60 Vbeta and 13 Jbeta primers were used. The table came from immunoSEQ multiplex PCR; TCRdb's copy has only in-frame clones and leaves some out. The sample lists 170,000 or so clones, around 79% occurring once. The material sequenced was PBMCs. These TCRs come from a middle-aged woman in good health and CMV-seronegative.

This chain links TRBV9 with TRBJ2-4; maybe TRBD2 (5 bases). The CDR3 length is 14 residues. Germline values: CDR1 SGDLS, CDR2 YYNGEE. Trimming took off 0 bases at V and 5 bases at J, with 9 bases between the two ends. CDR3 DNA: TGTGCCAGCAGCGTAGGATACGGGGAAAACATTCAGTACTTC. The encoded protein is CASSVGYGENIQYF. The variable domain in full, completed from reference TRBV9 and TRBJ2-4, reads DSGVTQTPKHLITATGQRVTLRCSPRSGDLSVYWYQQSLDQGLQFLIQYYNGEERAKGNILERFSAQQFPDLHSELNLSSLELGDSALYFCASSVGYGENIQYFGAGTRLSVL.

The chain has TRBV5-4 and TRBJ1-3, with 8 bases lining up with TRBD1. CDR1 and CDR2 from the germline V gene are SGHNT and YYREEE (reference sequence). This CDR3 contains 16 residues. The ends lost 7 bases at V and 0 bases at J; junction bases unmatched: 9. CDR3 loop: CASSRGTGNSGNTIYF. CDR3 coding DNA: TGTGCCAGCTCAAGGGGGACAGGAAACTCTGGAAACACCATATATTTT.

This clone was recorded a few times. J is TRBJ2-2 and V is TRBV5-1, with unresolved D. Germline assignment: CDR1 SGHRS and CDR2 YFSETQ. V was shortened by 1 base and J by 6 bases, with 10 bases between the two germline ends. The CDR3 extends over 14 amino acids. The CDR3 region is CASSLSRRPGELFF. Written as DNA, the CDR3 is TGCGCCAGCAGCTTGTCCAGGCGACCCGGGGAGCTGTTTTTT.

The rearrangement uses TRBV4-2 and TRBJ2-7; D is uncertain. The CDR3 sequence is 14 residues long. Trimming pared 0 bases from V and 0 bases from J, leaving 6 bases between. The V gene's germline CDR1 is LGHNA and CDR2 YNFKEQ. CDR3 loop: CASSQDYNSYEQYF. The DNA for the CDR3 is TGTGCCAGCAGCCAAGATTACAACTCCTACGAGCAGTACTTC.

The chain carries TRBV6-1 and TRBJ1-5; D not resolved. V was clipped by 3 bases and J by 7 bases, with 13 bases between them. Germline values: CDR1 MNHNS, CDR2 SASEGT. The CDR3 is made up of 14 amino acids. The CDR3 nucleotides are TGTGCCAGCAGTGATCCGGGGTCTAGGCAGCCCCAGCATTTT. It yields the protein CASSDPGSRQPQHF.

J is TRBJ2-1 and V is TRBV14, with D possibly TRBD2 on 6 matching bases. CDR3 length: 18 residues. The germline CDR1 and CDR2 sequences are SGHDN and FVKESK. Trimming removed 0 bases at V and 9 bases at J, with 24 bases between. For the CDR3, the DNA is TGTGCCAGCAGCCAAGATGGAGGGGTGGCGTACCGGGGCGGTGAGCAGTTCTTC. Translating it yields CASSQDGGVAYRGGEQFF.

The rearrangement uses TRBV16 and TRBJ1-1, with 10 bases lining up with TRBD1. The length of the CDR3 is 18 residues. The germline CDR1 and CDR2 sequences are KGHSY and FQNENV. V trimming: 0 bases; J trimming: 2 bases; junction bases outside the gene matches: 9. The CDR3 region has the DNA TGTGCCAGCAGCCAATCGAGGAGGACAGGGGGAATAAACACTGAAGCTTTCTTT. It specifies CASSQSRRTGGINTEAFF.

The rearrangement links TRBV18 to TRBJ1-2; no definite D call. Germline V lookup: CDR1 KGHSH, CDR2 LQKENI. Trimming pared 0 bases from V and 8 bases from J, leaving 19 bases between. CDR3 size: 16 residues. The CDR3 sequence is CASSPPVSGREQGYTF. CDR3 DNA sequence: TGTGCCAGCTCACCACCGGTCAGCGGGCGCGAGCAGGGCTACACCTTC.

This clone was detected a few times. CDR3 bases: TGTGCCACCGGGTCCGGGACCGGGGAGCTGTTTTTT. Amino acid sequence: CATGSGTGELFF. This chain joins TRBV5-6 and TRBJ2-2; no firm D call. The V gene lost 9 bases and the J gene lost 5 bases, with 11 bases spanning the gap. Germline values: CDR1 SGHDT, CDR2 YYEEEE. The CDR3 length is 12 residues. The full variable domain, rest sourced from reference TRBV5-6 and TRBJ2-2, is DAGVTQSPTHLIKTRGQQVTLRCSPKSGHDTVSWYQQALGQGPQFIFQYYEEEERQRGNFPDRFSGHQFPNYSSELNVNALLLGDSALYLCATGSGTGELFFGEGSRLTVL.

The chain is built from TRBV5-1 and TRBJ2-1, with TRBD1 matching 8 bases. The CDR3 extends over 18 amino acids. Germline loops: CDR1 SGHRS, CDR2 YFSETQ. V lost 2 bases, J lost 5 bases, and 15 bases stayed unmatched. The CDR3 region has the DNA TGCGCCAGCAGCTTAACAAGTCAGGGGGCAATAATTAACAATGAGCAGTTCTTC. This gives the protein CASSLTSQGAIINNEQFF.

The rearrangement links TRBV28 to TRBJ1-2; no definite D call. The germline V and J ends were trimmed by 11 bases and 6 bases, with 16 bases remaining between them. This CDR3 region has 12 residues. CDR1 is MDHEN and CDR2 is SYDVKM in the germline V gene. CDR3 in DNA: TGTGCCTGCCTGGAGGGCGGGGATGGCTACACCTTC. Its protein product is CACLEGGDGYTF.

This clone was observed once. The rearrangement links TRBV9 to TRBJ1-3; TRBD1 aligns across 7 bases. The length of the CDR3 is 16 residues. The junction had 9 bases not matched to a gene; V was cut back by 3 bases and J by 3 bases. Germline V gives CDR1 SGDLS, CDR2 YYNGEE. This CDR3 reads CASSARITGDGNTIYF. The CDR3 DNA follows: TGTGCCAGCAGCGCACGAATAACAGGGGATGGAAACACCATATATTTT.